The T cell receptor beta chain under discussion was sequenced for a study of Ad26.COV2.S vaccination and SARS-CoV-2 variants. Losses at the gene ends were 2 bases for V and 3 bases for J; bases not matched to a gene: 6. The germline gives CDR1 SQVTM, CDR2 ANQGSEA. The CDR3 has 14 residues. Libraries were prepared by immunoSEQ multiplex PCR; TCRdb keeps only in-frame clonotypes and omits some of them. The top ten hold under 2% of the sample, which has 350,000 to 450,000 clones, about 88% seen once. Treatment denoted: 19 received Ad26.COV2.S at low or high dose, single or two shots; five or six received placebo; per-sample allocation not given. Specimen acquisition occurred on day 63 following the initial vaccine or placebo injection.

This clonotype was sampled from a person between 18 and 65 years old who received the Ad26.COV2.S COVID-19 vaccine or a placebo. The starting material was peripheral blood, obtained in a trial of Ad26.COV2.S vaccine versus placebo. The chain couples TRBV29-1 to TRBJ1-2, with 7 positions matching TRBD1. CDR3 in amino acids: CSVELRGLDYGYTF. In DNA, the CDR3 is TGCAGCGTTGAACTCAGGGGGTTAGACTATGGCTACACCTTC. Using reference TRBV29-1 and TRBJ1-2 for the parts outside the CDR3, the full variable domain is SAVISQKPSRDICQRGTSLTIQCQVDSQVTMMFWYRQQPGQSLTLIATANQGSEATYESGFVIDKFPISRPNLTFSTLTVSNMSPEDSSIYLCSVELRGLDYGYTFGSGTRLTVV.